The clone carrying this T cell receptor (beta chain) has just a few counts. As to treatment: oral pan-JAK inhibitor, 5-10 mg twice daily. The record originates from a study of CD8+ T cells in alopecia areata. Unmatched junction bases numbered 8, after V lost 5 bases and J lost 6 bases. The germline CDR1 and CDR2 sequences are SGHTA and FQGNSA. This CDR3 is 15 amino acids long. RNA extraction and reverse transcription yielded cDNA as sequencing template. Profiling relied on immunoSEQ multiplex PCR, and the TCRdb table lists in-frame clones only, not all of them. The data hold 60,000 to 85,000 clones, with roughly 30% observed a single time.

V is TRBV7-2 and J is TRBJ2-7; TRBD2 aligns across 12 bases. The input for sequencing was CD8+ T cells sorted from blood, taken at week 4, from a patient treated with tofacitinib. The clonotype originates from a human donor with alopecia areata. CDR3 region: CASSARTSGKIEQYF. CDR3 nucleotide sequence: TGTGCCAGCAGCGCGAGGACTAGCGGGAAAATCGAGCAGTACTTC.